The 22 T cell receptor beta chains presented below share a single source sample, sequenced in a study of blood T cell repertoires in COVID-19. Clones were sequenced by immunoSEQ multiplex PCR, and TCRdb holds only the in-frame ones, with some missing. Of just under 100,000 clones in the sample, about 82% were seen once. The specimen sequenced was peripheral blood. The receptors were gathered from a woman aged 55-69 years in a cohort sampled during active or convalescent COVID-19.

The chain is built from TRBV7-2 and TRBJ1-3; 8 bases line up with TRBD1. CDR3 size: 16 residues. Trimming at V came to 4 bases and at J to 5 bases, leaving 10 bases not matched to a gene. Germline values: CDR1 SGHTA, CDR2 FQGNSA. CDR3 nucleotides: TGTGCCAGCAGCTCCCAGGGGGCAGGGGGAAGAAACACCATATATTTT. Amino acid sequence: CASSSQGAGGRNTIYF.

The chain is built from TRBV2 and TRBJ1-4; D may be TRBD1 (5 bases). The CDR3 spans 15 residues. Germline V gives CDR1 SNHLY, CDR2 FYNNEI. Trimming left V 7 bases short and J 8 bases short, with 20 bases between. In nucleotides, the CDR3 is TGTGCCAGCATAAAAGGGGCATTTTTAAGCGAAAAACTGTTTTTT. This translates into CASIKGAFLSEKLFF.

This clone was detected only a few times. This chain links TRBV7-3 with TRBJ2-1; 9 nucleotides align to TRBD2. Germline values: CDR1 SGHTA, CDR2 FQGTGA. This CDR3 is 14 amino acids long. V lost 5 bases, J lost 9 bases, and 8 bases stayed unmatched. The CDR3 DNA reads TGTGCCAGCAGCCCGCGGGGGGGCTACGGTGAGCAGTTCTTC. Encoded protein: CASSPRGGYGEQFF.

This sequence joins TRBV5-1 and TRBJ2-4, with D perhaps TRBD2 (6 bases). Trimming cost V 3 bases and J 0 bases, with 16 bases left between them. Per the germline V gene, CDR1 is SGHRS and CDR2 is YFSETQ. This CDR3 region has 17 residues. The CDR3 here is CASSWGEYLLAKNIQYF. The CDR3 nucleotides read TGCGCCAGCAGCTGGGGGGAGTACCTTCTAGCCAAAAACATTCAGTACTTC.

The chain recombines TRBV28 with TRBJ2-7; a weak D match, TRBD1 (5 bases). CDR1 and CDR2 from the germline V gene are MDHEN and SYDVKM. This CDR3 is 16 amino acids long. Trimming shortened V by 7 bases and J by 0 bases, and 19 bases separated the two germline ends. The DNA for the CDR3 is TGTGCCAGCAATAATTTTGGGGCGGATCACTCCTACGAGCAGTACTTC. It codes for CASNNFGADHSYEQYF.

This clone was seen only once. V and J are TRBV2 and TRBJ1-6; D is perhaps TRBD1 (6 bases). V lost 6 bases and J 4 bases, leaving 10 bases between the germline ends. The CDR3 runs to 14 residues. Germline CDR1 SNHLY, CDR2 FYNNEI. CDR3 region: CASSVGQYNSPLHF. The CDR3 DNA reads as TGTGCCAGCAGCGTCGGACAGTATAATTCACCCCTCCACTTT.

V gene TRBV5-4 combines with J gene TRBJ2-3; 9 bases fit TRBD1. V shed 3 bases and J 3 bases; nucleotides not matched to a gene: 5. Germline CDR1 SGHNT, CDR2 YYREEE (reference sequence). There are 15 residues in the CDR3. In DNA, the CDR3 is TGTGCCAGCAGCTCCGGGACAGGGTTGACAGATACGCAGTATTTT. Protein product: CASSSGTGLTDTQYF.

V usage is TRBV4-1 and J usage is TRBJ1-4, with a possible D match to TRBD1 (6 bases). Germline V gene data show CDR1 as MGHRA and CDR2 as YSYEKL. CDR3 length: 16 residues. V was shortened by 1 base and J by 4 bases, with 13 bases between the two germline ends. The CDR3 loop is CASSQGGRGFNEKLFF. The CDR3 bases are TGCGCCAGCAGCCAAGGGGGGCGAGGTTTTAATGAAAAACTGTTTTTT.

The J gene is TRBJ1-4, the V gene TRBV5-1, with 9 bases matching TRBD1. V was clipped by 0 bases and J by 8 bases; unmatched bases: 5. Looked up from germline, CDR1 is SGHRS and CDR2 is YFSETQ. CDR3 length: 15 amino acids. CDR3 loop: CASSLDGTGIEKLFF. In DNA, the CDR3 is TGCGCCAGCAGCTTGGACGGGACAGGGATAGAAAAACTGTTTTTT.

This chain links TRBV7-9 with TRBJ2-1; 8 nucleotides align to TRBD1. V was clipped by 4 bases and J by 3 bases; unmatched bases: 5. The CDR3 contains 15 residues. CDR1 and CDR2 (germline): SEHNR, FQNEAQ (reference sequence). CDR3 sequence (DNA): TGTGCCAGCAGCTCCGGGACAGGTCTCTACAATGAGCAGTTCTTC. This translates into CASSSGTGLYNEQFF.

In DNA form, the CDR3 reads TGTGCCACCAGCAGAGATCGGGGAAGCTACGAGCAGTACTTC. It yields the protein CATSRDRGSYEQYF. The chain carries TRBV15 and TRBJ2-7; weak D call: TRBD2 (5 bases). CDR3 length equals 14 residues. V was pared by 0 bases and J by 3 bases, with 9 bases between. Germline V gene lookup returns CDR1 LNHNV and CDR2 YYDKDF (reference sequence).

The gene calls are TRBV19 and TRBJ2-7, with TRBD1 matching over 10 bases. The V and J ends lost 0 bases and 5 bases, in that order; junction bases with no gene match: 7. Germline V gene sequence: CDR1 LNHDA, CDR2 SQIVND (reference sequence). This CDR3 comprises 16 residues. The CDR3 DNA sequence: TGTGCCAGTAGTATAGATCGAAGGACAGGGGGGGACGAGCAGTACTTC. Its translation: CASSIDRRTGGDEQYF.

The V gene is TRBV3-1 (or the pseudogene TRBV3-2), the J gene TRBJ2-7; 8 bases match TRBD2. Germline loops: CDR1 LGHDT, CDR2 YNNKEL (reference sequence). The V and J ends lost 0 bases and 6 bases, in that order; junction bases with no gene match: 7. The CDR3 runs to 15 residues. This chain's CDR3 is CASSQDGTSFGEQYF. The CDR3 region has the DNA TGTGCCAGCAGCCAAGATGGGACTAGTTTTGGCGAGCAGTACTTC.

V and J are TRBV18 and TRBJ2-1; 10 bases are a match to TRBD2. CDR1 is KGHSH and CDR2 is LQKENI in the germline V gene. The V segment lost 3 bases and the J segment 4 bases; nucleotides outside the gene matches: 9. The CDR3 is made up of 17 amino acids. This CDR3 is CASSPPGGTSAYNEQFF. DNA for the CDR3: TGTGCCAGCTCACCTCCCGGAGGGACTAGCGCATACAATGAGCAGTTCTTC.

The gene calls are TRBV5-1 and TRBJ2-2; a weak D match, TRBD1 (6 bases). This CDR3 is built from 15 residues. In germline, CDR1 is SGHRS, CDR2 YFSETQ. Deletions cut 4 bases from V and 4 bases from J, with 14 bases between. The CDR3 nucleotides are TGCGCCAGCAGCCCGGGACACGTCGCCACCGGGGAGCTGTTTTTT. Residues: CASSPGHVATGELFF.

The rearrangement joins TRBV5-6 to TRBJ2-6; D not certain. V was pared by 2 bases and J by 0 bases, with 3 bases between. CDR1 and CDR2 (germline): SGHDT, YYEEEE. This CDR3 is built from 14 residues. CDR3 bases: TGTGCCAGCAGCTTTCGCTCTGGGGCCAACGTCCTGACTTTC. Protein product: CASSFRSGANVLTF.

The chain employs TRBV30 and TRBJ1-5, with TRBD1 matching 8 bases. Germline assignment: CDR1 GTSNPN and CDR2 SVGIG (reference sequence). This CDR3 contains 12 residues. Germline trimming cut 3 bases from V and 6 bases from J; bases unmatched to any gene: 1. The CDR3: CAWSGQGQPQHF. The CDR3 nucleotides read TGTGCCTGGAGCGGACAGGGTCAGCCCCAGCATTTT. Full variable domain (outside the CDR3, taken from reference TRBV30 and TRBJ1-5): SQTIHQWPATLVQPVGSPLSLECTVEGTSNPNLYWYRQAAGRGLQLLFYSVGIGQISSEVPQNLSASRPQDRQFILSSKKLLLSDSGFYLCAWSGQGQPQHFGDGTRLSIL.

This sequence joins TRBV6-5 and TRBJ1-1, with D possibly matching TRBD1 (6 bases). V lost 9 bases and J lost 1, with 18 bases in between. Germline V gives CDR1 MNHEY, CDR2 SVGAGI. This CDR3 spans 15 amino acids. The CDR3 DNA reads as TGTGCCAGTGAAAGAGGGGACACAACGAACACTGAAGCTTTCTTT. It specifies CASERGDTTNTEAFF.

This clone was picked up a small number of times. The chain recombines TRBV19 with TRBJ1-1, with TRBD1 identical over 9 bases. Germline V gives CDR1 LNHDA, CDR2 SQIVND (reference sequence). V trimming: 5 bases; J trimming: 4 bases; junction bases outside the gene matches: 5. This CDR3 is built from 14 residues. CDR3 residues: CASSPRQGGTEAFF. The CDR3, as DNA: TGTGCCAGTAGTCCACGACAGGGGGGCACTGAAGCTTTCTTT.

The chain carries TRBV10-2 and TRBJ1-4; tentative D call: TRBD1 (5 bases). Germline lookup yields CDR1 WSHSY and CDR2 SAAADI. V lost 0 bases, J lost 7 bases, and 15 bases lay in between. The CDR3 contains 16 residues. The CDR3 loop reads CASSESSQGSGEKLFF. In DNA form, the CDR3 reads TGCGCCAGCAGTGAGTCCTCGCAGGGATCGGGTGAAAAACTGTTTTTT.

This chain connects TRBV11-3 to TRBJ1-1, with TRBD1 matching over 8 bases. The CDR3 sequence is 14 residues long. V shed 3 bases, J shed 4 bases, and the junction held 4 bases outside the gene matches. From germline, CDR1 is SGHNT and CDR2 YENEEA. The CDR3 coding sequence is TGTGCCAGCAGCTTGGACAGGGCGGGCACTGAAGCTTTCTTT. This codes for CASSLDRAGTEAFF.

The V gene is TRBV5-1, the J gene TRBJ2-2, with no clear D. Trimming removed 4 bases at V and 6 bases at J, with 16 bases between. The CDR3 extends over 15 amino acids. Looked up from germline, CDR1 is SGHRS and CDR2 is YFSETQ. The CDR3 is CASSTPVRGPGELFF. CDR3 in DNA: TGCGCCAGCAGCACCCCGGTGCGTGGTCCCGGGGAGCTGTTTTTT.